This note documents a single TCR beta chain sequence. With 11 bases clipped from V and 4 bases from J, the junction kept 6 bases outside the gene matches. The CDR3 runs to 13 residues. CDR1 is ENHRY and CDR2 is SYGVKD in the germline V gene. TCRdb reanalysed the 5' RACE reads using MiXCR and keeps one entry per CDR3 protein. The table has about 890,000 distinct CDR3 sequences, 12% seen once. The data belong to a study of identical twins. Separately, the same data were catalogued under a study of yellow fever vaccine responses in identical twins.

The receptor was isolated from a woman between 18 and 29 years old in good health. The rearrangement links TRBV10-3 to TRBJ1-1, with TRBD1 matching over 11 bases. What was sequenced was PBMCs. The CDR3 region has the DNA TGTGCCGCCTCGGGACAGGGGGTCACTGAAGCTTTCTTT. It is translated as CAASGQGVTEAFF.